What follows are 4 T cell receptor beta chains derived from one specimen sequenced in a study of T cell responses to AZD1222 COVID-19 vaccine. Using immunoSEQ multiplex PCR, the repertoire was profiled, and TCRdb retains in-frame clones only, with some absent. Of 25,000 to 35,000 clones listed, 89% are singletons. This sample comprised peripheral blood, obtained on day 0 of AZD1222 vaccination. The origin of the receptors is an adult in good health.

The genes are TRBV19 and TRBJ2-3; no firm D call. Germline values: CDR1 LNHDA, CDR2 SQIVND (reference sequence). This CDR3 contains 15 residues. V gave up 5 bases and J gave up 0 bases, with 12 bases separating them. CDR3 in DNA: TGTGCCAGTAGTGTAACCAGAATTAGCACAGATACGCAGTATTTT. Translation gives CASSVTRISTDTQYF.

The genes are TRBV5-8 and TRBJ2-2, with D maybe TRBD1 (5 bases). Looked up from germline, CDR1 is SGHTS and CDR2 is YDEGEE. CDR3 length: 18 amino acids. Trimming cost V 3 bases and J 7 bases, with 25 bases left between them. The CDR3 DNA reads as TGTGCCAGCAGCTACGGTAGGGGCGCGAGTGCCCGGCACGGGGAGCTGTTTTTT. This gives the protein CASSYGRGASARHGELFF.

The rearrangement joins TRBV4-3 to TRBJ2-2; 9 positions match TRBD2. The germline V gene encodes CDR1 LGHNA and CDR2 YSLEER. After removal of 0 bases from V and 5 bases from J, the junction contained 4 bases not matched to a gene. The CDR3 covers 16 residues. CDR3 sequence: CASSQDRLAVTGELFF. The CDR3 DNA reads as TGCGCCAGCAGCCAAGATAGACTAGCGGTTACCGGGGAGCTGTTTTTT.

Only one count was recorded for this clone. The V gene is TRBV6-5, the J gene TRBJ1-3; 8 bases match TRBD1. In germline, CDR1 is MNHEY, CDR2 SVGAGI. The length of the CDR3 is 15 residues. V was clipped by 2 bases and J by 1 base; unmatched bases: 1. CDR3 region: CASSYDRGSGNTIYF. CDR3 sequence (DNA): TGTGCCAGCAGTTACGACAGGGGATCTGGAAACACCATATATTTT.